This T cell receptor (beta chain) was captured by sequencing in a study of CD8 T cells in ankylosing spondylitis. The study's findings and limits: Previous work reported some of these motif variants in the synovial fluid and blood of reactive arthritis. A motif in TCR beta, a set of eight highly homologous variants, appeared characteristic of ankylosing spondylitis blood. The clones that were linked to disease were reported to be significantly enriched in matched synovial fluid samples from ankylosing spondylitis patients.

CDR3 length equals 16 residues. Looked up from germline, CDR1 is LNHDA and CDR2 is SQIVND (reference sequence). Trimming removed 7 bases at V and 2 bases at J, with 15 bases between. This clonotype has only a few counts. The target antigen is unknown. As the method for making TCR beta libraries, quantitative 5'-RACE with molecular barcodes was used. TCRdb re-analysed the 5' RACE reads in MiXCR, keeping a single row per CDR3 protein. Of about 110,000 distinct CDR3 sequences in the sample, under 30% were seen once. This TCR was sampled from a male donor with ankylosing spondylitis. The sample was synovial fluid, either unsorted or a sorted T cell fraction (not recorded which). This sequence joins TRBV19 and TRBJ2-6, with a tentative D call TRBD1 (6 bases). CDR3 nucleotide sequence: TGTGCCAGTACCCAGGGGCAGGGGACTGGGGCCAACGTCCTGACTTTC. It codes for CASTQGQGTGANVLTF.